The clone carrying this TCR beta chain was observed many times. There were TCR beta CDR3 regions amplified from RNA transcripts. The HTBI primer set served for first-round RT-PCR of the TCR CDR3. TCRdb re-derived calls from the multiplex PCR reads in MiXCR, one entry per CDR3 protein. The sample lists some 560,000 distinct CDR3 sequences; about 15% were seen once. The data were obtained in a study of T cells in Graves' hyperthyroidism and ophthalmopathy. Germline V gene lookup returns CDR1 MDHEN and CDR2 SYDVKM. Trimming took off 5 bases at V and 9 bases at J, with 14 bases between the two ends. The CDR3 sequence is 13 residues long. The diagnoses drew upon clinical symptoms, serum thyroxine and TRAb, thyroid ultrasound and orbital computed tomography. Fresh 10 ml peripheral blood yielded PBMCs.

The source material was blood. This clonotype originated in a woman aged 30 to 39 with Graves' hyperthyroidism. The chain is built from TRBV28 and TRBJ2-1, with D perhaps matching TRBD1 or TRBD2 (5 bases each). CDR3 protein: CASSEGSGTEQFF. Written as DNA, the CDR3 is TGTGCCAGCAGTGAGGGGTCCGGGACTGAGCAGTTCTTC.